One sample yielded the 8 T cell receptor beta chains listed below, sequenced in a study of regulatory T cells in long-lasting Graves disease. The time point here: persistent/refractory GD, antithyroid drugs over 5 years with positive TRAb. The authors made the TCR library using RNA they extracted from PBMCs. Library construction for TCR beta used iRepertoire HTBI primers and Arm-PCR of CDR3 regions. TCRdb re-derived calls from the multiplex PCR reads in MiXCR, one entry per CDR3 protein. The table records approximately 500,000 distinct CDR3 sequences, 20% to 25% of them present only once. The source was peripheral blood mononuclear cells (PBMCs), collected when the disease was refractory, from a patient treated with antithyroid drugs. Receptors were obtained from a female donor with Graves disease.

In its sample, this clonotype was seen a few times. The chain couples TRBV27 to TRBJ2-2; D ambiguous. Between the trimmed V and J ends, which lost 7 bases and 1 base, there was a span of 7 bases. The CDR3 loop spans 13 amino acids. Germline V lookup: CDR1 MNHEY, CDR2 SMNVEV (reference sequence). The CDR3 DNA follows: TGTGCCAGCATGGACCGGAACACCGGGGAGCTGTTTTTT. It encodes CASMDRNTGELFF.

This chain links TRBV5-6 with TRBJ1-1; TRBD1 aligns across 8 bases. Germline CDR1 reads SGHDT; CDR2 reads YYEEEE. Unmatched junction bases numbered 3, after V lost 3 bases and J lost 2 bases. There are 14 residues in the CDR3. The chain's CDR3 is CASSWGTGNTEAFF. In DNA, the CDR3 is TGTGCCAGCAGCTGGGGGACAGGCAACACTGAAGCTTTCTTT.

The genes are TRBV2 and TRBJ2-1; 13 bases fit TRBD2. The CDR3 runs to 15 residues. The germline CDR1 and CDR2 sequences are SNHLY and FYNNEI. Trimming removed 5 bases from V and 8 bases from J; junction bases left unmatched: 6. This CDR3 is CASSMRTSGRDEQFF. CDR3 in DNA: TGTGCCAGCAGTATGCGGACTAGCGGGAGAGATGAGCAGTTCTTC.

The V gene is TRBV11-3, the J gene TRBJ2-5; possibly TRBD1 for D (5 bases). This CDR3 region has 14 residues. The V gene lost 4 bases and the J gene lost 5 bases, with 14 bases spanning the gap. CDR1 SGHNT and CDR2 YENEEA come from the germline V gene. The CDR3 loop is CASSSRPGSETQYF. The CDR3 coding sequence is TGTGCCAGCAGCTCCAGACCAGGGTCGGAGACCCAGTACTTC.

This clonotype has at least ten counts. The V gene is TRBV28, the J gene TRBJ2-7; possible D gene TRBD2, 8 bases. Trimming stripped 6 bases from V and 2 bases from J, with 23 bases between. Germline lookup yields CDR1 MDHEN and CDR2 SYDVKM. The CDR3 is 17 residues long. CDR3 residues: CASRGAGGAGDTYEQYF. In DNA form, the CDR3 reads TGTGCCAGCAGGGGGGCAGGGGGAGCGGGAGATACCTACGAGCAGTACTTC.

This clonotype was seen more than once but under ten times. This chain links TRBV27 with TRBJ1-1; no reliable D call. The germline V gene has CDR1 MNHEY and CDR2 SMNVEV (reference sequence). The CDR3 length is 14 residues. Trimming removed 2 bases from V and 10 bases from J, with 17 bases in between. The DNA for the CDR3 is TGTGCCAGCAGTTTAGTCGGGGTCCCCATGGGAGCTTTCTTT. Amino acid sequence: CASSLVGVPMGAFF.

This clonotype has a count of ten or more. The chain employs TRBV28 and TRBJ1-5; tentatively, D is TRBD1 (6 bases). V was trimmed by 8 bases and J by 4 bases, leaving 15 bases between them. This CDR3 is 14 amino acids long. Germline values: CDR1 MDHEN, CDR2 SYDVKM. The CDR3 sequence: CASGLGGRNQPQHF. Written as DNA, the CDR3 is TGTGCCAGCGGTCTAGGGGGTCGGAATCAGCCCCAGCATTTT. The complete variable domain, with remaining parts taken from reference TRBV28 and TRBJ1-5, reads DVKVTQSSRYLVKRTGEKVFLECVQDMDHENMFWYRQDPGLGLRLIYFSYDVKMKEKGDIPEGYSVSREKKERFSLILESASTNQTSMYLCASGLGGRNQPQHFGDGTRLSIL.

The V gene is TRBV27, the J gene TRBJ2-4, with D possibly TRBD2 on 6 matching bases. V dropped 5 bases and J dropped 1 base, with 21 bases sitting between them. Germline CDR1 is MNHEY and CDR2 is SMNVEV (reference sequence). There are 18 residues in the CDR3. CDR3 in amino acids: CASSPGTIGGMAKNIQYF. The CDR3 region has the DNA TGTGCCAGCAGTCCCGGGACGATCGGGGGTATGGCCAAAAACATTCAGTACTTC.